This T cell receptor beta chain was sequenced for a study of identical twins. Study-level findings and limits: Whereas memory repertoires showed no such difference, abundant cord blood beta clonotypes carried fewer insertions.

Template switching added a universal primer site, and cDNA bore unique molecular identifiers. TCRdb fed the 5' RACE reads into MiXCR, producing one record per CDR3 protein. The repertoire includes fewer than 500,000 distinct CDR3 sequences, 20% to 25% of them detected once, and 2.9% sits in the top ten. Points on this clonotype: Its target is unknown.

V shed 8 bases and J shed 5 bases, with 18 bases lying between them. The CDR3 consists of 14 residues. The V gene's germline CDR1 is SGHVS and CDR2 FQNEAQ. The sample also formed part of further work on T cells expressing NK-cell markers. That report adds: According to the study, TCR beta repertoires originated from sorted CD3+CD56+NKG2C+, CD3+CD56+NKG2C- and CD3+CD56-NKG2C+ T cells. Expanded clones of NKG2C+ T cells had an unclear HCMV specificity.

This receptor was taken from a woman aged 18-29 years in good health. Sequences were obtained from CD4+ T cells sorted from blood. The chain combines TRBV7-8 with TRBJ2-5; tentatively, D is TRBD1 or TRBD2 (5 bases each). CDR3 residues: CASQFTRDEETQYF. The DNA of the CDR3 is TGTGCCAGCCAGTTTACCCGGGACGAGGAGACCCAGTACTTC.